A single sample gave rise to the 21 T cell receptor beta chains below, sequenced in a study of cytotoxic CD8 clonotypes in ibrutinib-treated CLL. Only in-frame clones appear in the TCRdb table, and some are missing; sequencing was by immunoSEQ multiplex PCR. The sample has about 200,000 clones, about 75% seen once. The sample was PBMCs, taken after 12 months of ibrutinib treatment. All receptors come from a human donor with chronic lymphocytic leukemia.

The rearrangement uses TRBV11-2 and TRBJ2-3; TRBD2 might be the D (5 bases). CDR3 length: 15 residues. CDR1 and CDR2 (germline): SGHAT, FQNNGV. V shed 5 bases and J shed 2 bases, with 14 bases lying between them. CDR3 region: CASSDPGLYTDTQYF. The CDR3 DNA reads TGTGCCAGCAGCGACCCCGGACTTTACACAGATACGCAGTATTTT.

The rearrangement joins TRBV7-2 to TRBJ1-2, with TRBD1 identical over 7 bases. Germline CDR1 SGHTA, CDR2 FQGNSA. J gave up 4 bases and V 1 base, and 6 bases lay outside the gene matches. The CDR3 contains 15 residues. DNA for the CDR3: TGTGCCAGCAGCTTAGACAGGGGCCTTCTCTATGGCTACACCTTC. Residues: CASSLDRGLLYGYTF. The entire variable domain, with the rest obtained from reference TRBV7-2 and TRBJ1-2, is as follows: GAGVSQSPSNKVTEKGKDVELRCDPISGHTALYWYRQSLGQGLEFLIYFQGNSAPDKSGLPSDRFSAERTGGSVSTLTIQRTQQEDSAVYLCASSLDRGLLYGYTFGSGTRLTVV.

V and J are TRBV6-1 and TRBJ2-3, with TRBD2 as a possible D gene (5 bases). CDR1 and CDR2 from the germline V gene are MNHNS and SASEGT. The CDR3 runs 14 residues. V was clipped by 8 bases and J by 0 bases, with 12 bases between them. The CDR3 sequence: CASREHISTDTQYF. The CDR3 coding sequence is TGTGCCAGCCGGGAACATATTAGCACAGATACGCAGTATTTT.

The V and J genes are TRBV28 and TRBJ2-5, with D maybe TRBD1 (7 bases). Trimming shortened V by 3 bases and J by 1 base, and 15 bases separated the two germline ends. The CDR3 contains 16 residues. Germline-derived CDR1 and CDR2 are MDHEN and SYDVKM. CDR3 sequence: CASSLGNQGGQETQYF. CDR3 nucleotide sequence: TGTGCCAGCAGTTTGGGGAACCAGGGGGGCCAAGAGACCCAGTACTTC.

The chain combines TRBV7-6 with TRBJ2-7; weak D call: TRBD2 (6 bases). V dropped 6 bases and J dropped 4 bases, with 19 bases sitting between them. Germline CDR1 and CDR2: SGHVS and FNYEAQ. There are 15 residues in the CDR3. The DNA for the CDR3 is TGTGCCAGCAGTACTTCCCGGGGGAATAGGTACGAGCAGTACTTC. Translating it yields CASSTSRGNRYEQYF.

The gene calls are TRBV30 and TRBJ1-3; D remains ambiguous. This CDR3 is built from 12 residues. Trimming removed 3 bases from V and 4 bases from J, with 7 bases in between. Germline-derived CDR1 and CDR2 are GTSNPN and SVGIG (reference sequence). This CDR3 reads CAWRRAGNTIYF. CDR3 DNA: TGTGCCTGGAGGCGCGCGGGAAACACCATATATTTT.

The CDR3 DNA follows: TGTGCCAGCAGCTTAGGACAGAGAGACTATGGCTACACCTTC. It translates to CASSLGQRDYGYTF. The rearrangement uses TRBV5-8 and TRBJ1-2, with D possibly matching TRBD1 (6 bases). The V end was cut by 2 bases, the J end by 3 bases, with 11 bases between. The germline gives CDR1 SGHTS, CDR2 YDEGEE. The CDR3 consists of 14 residues.

The V call is TRBV21-1, the J call TRBJ2-3; whether TRBD2, the table's D call, matches the DNA was not checked. TRBV21-1 is designated a pseudogene. The CDR3 spans 14 residues. The CDR3 reads CAPSLAGGVDTQYF. The CDR3 region has the DNA TGTGCCCCCAGCCTGGCGGGGGGCGTAGATACGCAGTATTTT.

This clone was detected only a few times. This specimen includes other DNA sequences encoding the same CDR3. The rearrangement uses TRBV30 and TRBJ2-2; no clear D. The V end lost 0 bases, the J end lost 6 bases, and 5 bases lay between the germline ends. The CDR3 spans 12 residues. The germline gives CDR1 GTSNPN, CDR2 SVGIG (reference sequence). The CDR3 is CAWSVLSGELFF. CDR3 nucleotide sequence: TGTGCCTGGAGTGTACTGTCCGGGGAGCTGTTTTTT.

The CDR3 nucleotides read TGTGCCAGCAGTTTAGGGGATACGCAGTATTTT. Protein product: CASSLGDTQYF. The chain recombines TRBV28 with TRBJ2-3; unclear D gene. The CDR3 runs to 11 residues. Between the trimmed V and J ends, which lost 2 bases and 6 bases, there was a span of 3 bases. From germline, CDR1 is MDHEN and CDR2 SYDVKM.

The rearrangement joins TRBV6-5 to TRBJ1-1; D gene ambiguous. V lost 6 bases to trimming and J lost 0 bases, with 5 bases between them. Germline loops: CDR1 MNHEY, CDR2 SVGAGI. The CDR3 runs 12 residues. The CDR3 region is CASSRMNTEAFF. CDR3 coding DNA: TGTGCCAGCAGCCGGATGAACACTGAAGCTTTCTTT.

This chain joins TRBV21-1 and TRBJ2-2; TRBD2 reflects the table's D call only, with no check against the DNA. TRBV21-1 is designated a pseudogene. CDR3 length equals 17 residues. The DNA of the CDR3 is TGTGCCAGCAGCTCCCGGGGGAGTGGGGGGAGGCCCGGGGAGCTGTTTTTT. Translating gives CASSSRGSGGRPGELFF.

This chain links TRBV9 with TRBJ2-5; TRBD2 agrees at 7 bases. The V gene's germline CDR1 is SGDLS and CDR2 YYNGEE. Trimming cost V 7 bases and J 3 bases; bases outside gene matches: 9. The CDR3 extends over 14 amino acids. CDR3 nucleotide sequence: TGTGCCAGCTCGGGAAGCGGGGTAGAAGAGACCCAGTACTTC. Encoded protein: CASSGSGVEETQYF. Based on the CDR3 plus reference TRBV9 and TRBJ2-5, the full variable domain is DSGVTQTPKHLITATGQRVTLRCSPRSGDLSVYWYQQSLDQGLQFLIQYYNGEERAKGNILERFSAQQFPDLHSELNLSSLELGDSALYFCASSGSGVEETQYFGPGTRLLVL.

The chain uses TRBV2 and TRBJ2-3, with D perhaps TRBD1 (6 bases). V was cut by 4 bases and J by 7 bases, with 12 bases left in between. The germline V gene encodes CDR1 SNHLY and CDR2 FYNNEI. This CDR3 region has 13 residues. Here the CDR3 DNA reads TGTGCCAGCAGTGGGACAGTGTTAAATACGCAGTATTTT. It encodes CASSGTVLNTQYF.

The J gene is TRBJ1-2, the V gene TRBV11-2, with D tentatively TRBD1 (5 bases). The V end lost 5 bases, the J end lost 4 bases, and 11 bases lay between the germline ends. Per germline, CDR1 SGHAT and CDR2 FQNNGV. The CDR3 runs 13 residues. The CDR3 DNA reads TGTGCCAGCAGCCCGGGACCGACCTATGGCTACACCTTC. It is translated as CASSPGPTYGYTF.

The V gene is TRBV2, the J gene TRBJ2-1, with 8 bases that match TRBD1. Germline V gene sequence: CDR1 SNHLY, CDR2 FYNNEI. The CDR3 runs 13 residues. J lost 5 bases, V lost 6 bases, and 3 bases had no gene match. CDR3 in amino acids: CASRMDRDNEQFF. Written as DNA, the CDR3 is TGTGCCAGCAGGATGGACAGGGACAATGAGCAGTTCTTC.

The CDR3 DNA is TGTGCCAGCAGCGTAGCTCCGGACAGGGTGTATGGCTACACCTTC. Protein product: CASSVAPDRVYGYTF. This rearrangement joins TRBV9 to TRBJ1-2, with 8 bases that match TRBD1. With V trimmed by 0 bases and J by 5 bases, 6 bases remained unmatched. Germline V gives CDR1 SGDLS, CDR2 YYNGEE. The CDR3 sequence is 15 residues long.

V usage is TRBV5-1 and J usage is TRBJ2-7; 10 bases line up with TRBD1. Germline CDR1 is SGHRS and CDR2 is YFSETQ. The V and J ends lost 0 bases and 2 bases, in that order; junction bases with no gene match: 2. There are 15 residues in the CDR3. Here the CDR3 reads CASSLATGGTYEQYF. The CDR3 DNA reads as TGCGCCAGCAGCTTGGCGACAGGGGGCACCTACGAGCAGTACTTC.

V and J are TRBV11-3 and TRBJ2-1; D unresolved. Germline CDR1 and CDR2: SGHNT and YENEEA. The CDR3 has 15 residues. V was cut by 5 bases and J by 0 bases, with 11 bases left in between. The CDR3 region is CASSLTGSSYNEQFF. In DNA form, the CDR3 reads TGTGCCAGCAGCCTGACTGGAAGCTCCTACAATGAGCAGTTCTTC.

V usage is TRBV7-2 and J usage is TRBJ2-3, with D hard to call. The germline V gene has CDR1 SGHTA and CDR2 FQGNSA. The CDR3 covers 15 residues. The V gene lost 6 bases and the J gene lost 5 bases, with 18 bases spanning the gap. CDR3 sequence reads: CASRSPATQRDTQYF. Written as DNA, the CDR3 is TGTGCCAGCAGGTCTCCAGCGACCCAGCGAGATACGCAGTATTTT.

The CDR3 region has the DNA TGTGCCAGCAGTTTACCTACAGGGCTCAGTCAGCCCCAGCATTTT. Translated, it gives CASSLPTGLSQPQHF. The rearrangement links TRBV28 to TRBJ1-5, with a tentative D call TRBD1 (6 bases). V lost 2 bases and J 6 bases, leaving 14 bases between the germline ends. The CDR3 contains 15 residues. The V gene's germline CDR1 is MDHEN and CDR2 SYDVKM.